The next 29 T cell receptor beta chains were all read from a single sample in a study of a mutant IDH1 vaccine in newly diagnosed glioma. The time point is: week 11, during vaccination. Vaccination used 300 ug of mutant IDH1 20-mer peptide per dose, with topical imiquimod. Antigens for these TCRs are unknown. The method was immunoSEQ multiplex PCR; TCRdb's version includes in-frame clones alone and lacks a portion of them. Of 50,000 to 65,000 clones in the sample, roughly nine tenths were seen once. The specimen was PBMCs, collected from a glioma patient whose treatment included an IDH1 peptide vaccine. The receptor source for this set is a man in his fifties with glioma.

The rearrangement uses TRBV29-1 and TRBJ2-3; the D gene is possibly TRBD1 (5 bases). CDR3 length equals 12 residues. Germline lookup yields CDR1 SQVTM and CDR2 ANQGSEA. Trimming took 8 bases from V and 1 from J, leaving 10 bases between them. CDR3 nucleotides: TGCAGCAAGACAGTGGGCACAGATACGCAGTATTTT. Translated, it gives CSKTVGTDTQYF.

The rearrangement links TRBV27 to TRBJ2-2; D remains unclear. In germline, CDR1 is MNHEY, CDR2 SMNVEV (reference sequence). The CDR3 runs to 15 residues. V was trimmed by 3 bases and J by 4 bases, leaving 12 bases between them. The CDR3 coding sequence is TGTGCCAGCAGTTTGTCATTAAGAAGCACCGGGGAGCTGTTTTTT. Translating it yields CASSLSLRSTGELFF.

V gene TRBV4-1 combines with J gene TRBJ2-4, with D tentatively TRBD1 or TRBD2 (6 bases each). Trimming removed 3 bases from V and 5 bases from J, with 11 bases in between. The CDR3 sequence is 14 residues long. Germline-derived CDR1 and CDR2 are MGHRA and YSYEKL. CDR3 protein: CASSQLRGQNIQYF. The CDR3 nucleotides read TGCGCCAGCAGCCAGCTCCGGGGGCAAAACATTCAGTACTTC.

The chain combines TRBV29-1 with TRBJ1-4, with D unresolved. In germline, CDR1 is SQVTM, CDR2 ANQGSEA. The CDR3 spans 15 residues. V was trimmed by 4 bases and J by 0 bases, leaving 12 bases between them. In DNA form, the CDR3 reads TGCAGCGTTGCGTCGAGTTCTGCAACTAATGAAAAACTGTTTTTT. Its protein product is CSVASSSATNEKLFF. The variable domain in full, completed from reference TRBV29-1 and TRBJ1-4, reads SAVISQKPSRDICQRGTSLTIQCQVDSQVTMMFWYRQQPGQSLTLIATANQGSEATYESGFVIDKFPISRPNLTFSTLTVSNMSPEDSSIYLCSVASSSATNEKLFFGSGTQLSVL.

The rearrangement links TRBV19 to TRBJ1-1; 10 bases line up with TRBD1. The CDR3 totals 14 residues. V shed 7 bases and J 7 bases; nucleotides not matched to a gene: 9. Germline-derived CDR1 and CDR2 are LNHDA and SQIVND (reference sequence). The CDR3 coding sequence is TGTGCCAGTACCGAGACAGGGGGCCGAGGTGAAGCTTTCTTT. Translating gives CASTETGGRGEAFF.

V gene TRBV27 combines with J gene TRBJ2-1, with 11 bases identical to TRBD2. Trimming cost V 6 bases and J 4 bases; bases outside gene matches: 2. The CDR3 extends over 14 amino acids. Germline lookup yields CDR1 MNHEY and CDR2 SMNVEV (reference sequence). The CDR3 DNA is TGTGCCAGCAGCTTAGCGGGAGGGTACAATGAGCAGTTCTTC. Amino acids: CASSLAGGYNEQFF.

The chain recombines TRBV11-1 with TRBJ2-7, with TRBD2 identical over 10 bases. The J segment lost 0 bases and the V segment lost 5 bases, leaving 4 bases of the junction unmatched. CDR3 length: 15 residues. Germline V gene lookup returns CDR1 SGHAT and CDR2 FQDESV (reference sequence). This CDR3 reads CASSLTSGPSYEQYF. The CDR3 DNA reads as TGTGCCAGCAGCCTGACTAGCGGGCCCTCCTACGAGCAGTACTTC.

This chain joins TRBV10-1 and TRBJ1-1, with D possibly TRBD1 on 5 matching bases. Germline V gives CDR1 WNHNN, CDR2 SYGVQD (reference sequence). The length of the CDR3 is 13 residues. V was cut by 2 bases and J by 10 bases, with 14 bases left in between. The CDR3 DNA sequence: TGCGCCAGCAGTGAGGCAGGGTGGGGAATAGCTTTCTTT. Its translation is CASSEAGWGIAFF.

Written as DNA, the CDR3 is TGCGCCAGCGGGGCGGCCCTCGGGAGAGAAGATACGCAGTATTTT. This sequence encodes CASGAALGREDTQYF. The gene calls are TRBV5-1 and TRBJ2-3; perhaps TRBD2 as D (6 bases). Germline V CDR1 and CDR2: SGHRS, YFSETQ. This CDR3 is built from 15 residues. Trimming shortened V by 7 bases and J by 5 bases, and 20 bases separated the two germline ends.

This chain joins TRBV29-1 and TRBJ2-7, with D hard to call. The CDR3 extends over 12 amino acids. Trimming took off 4 bases at V and 3 bases at J, with 10 bases between the two ends. Germline V gene sequence: CDR1 SQVTM, CDR2 ANQGSEA. Here the CDR3 DNA reads TGCAGCGTTGCTATGTCGCACTACGAGCAGTACTTC. Amino acids: CSVAMSHYEQYF.

The V and J genes are TRBV7-9 and TRBJ2-1, with a possible D match to TRBD2 (5 bases). This CDR3 has 14 residues. Germline CDR1 reads SEHNR; CDR2 reads FQNEAQ (reference sequence). Between the trimmed V and J ends, which lost 6 bases and 5 bases, there was a span of 14 bases. The CDR3 region is CASRRVQSNNEQFF. In DNA, the CDR3 is TGTGCCAGCAGGAGGGTACAGTCGAACAATGAGCAGTTCTTC.

The V call is TRBV25-1, the J call TRBJ2-1; 12 bases are a match to TRBD2. V dropped 6 bases and J dropped 15; count of bases not matched to a gene: 12. CDR1 is MGHDK, CDR2 SYGVNS, per germline. The length of the CDR3 is 14 residues. CDR3 DNA: TGTGCCAGCAGGCCCGGGACTAGCGGGCCCGCGACGTTCTTC. Its translation: CASRPGTSGPATFF.

This chain links TRBV11-2 with TRBJ2-7; 8 bases are shared with TRBD1. The germline gives CDR1 SGHAT, CDR2 FQNNGV. The V and J ends lost 4 bases and 3 bases, in that order; junction bases with no gene match: 20. The CDR3 contains 19 residues. In DNA, the CDR3 is TGTGCCAGCAGCTCACGTACACCCAACCTCAGGGGGCGTATCTACGAGCAGTACTTC. Protein sequence: CASSSRTPNLRGRIYEQYF.

As DNA, the CDR3 is TGCAGCGTTACACAGGGTTCTAACTATGGCTACACCTTC. It is translated as CSVTQGSNYGYTF. This chain uses TRBV29-1 with TRBJ1-2; a possible D gene is TRBD1 (6 bases). V was clipped by 5 bases and J by 0 bases, with 10 bases between them. This CDR3 contains 13 residues. Germline CDR1 SQVTM, CDR2 ANQGSEA.

This chain connects TRBV7-8 to TRBJ1-5; D remains unclear. The germline gives CDR1 SGHVS, CDR2 FQNEAQ. V lost 0 bases, J lost 0 bases, and 6 bases lay in between. The CDR3 totals 15 residues. Here the CDR3 DNA reads TGTGCCAGCAGCTTAGCAGCTTATAGCAATCAGCCCCAGCATTTT. Protein sequence: CASSLAAYSNQPQHF.

The chain recombines TRBV19 with TRBJ2-7; D not resolved. The CDR3 has 13 residues. Per germline, CDR1 LNHDA and CDR2 SQIVND (reference sequence). Trimming removed 1 base at V and 0 bases at J, with 4 bases between. CDR3 DNA sequence: TGTGCCAGTAGTATAGGGAACTCCTACGAGCAGTACTTC. Translating gives CASSIGNSYEQYF.

CDR3: CASSLEINEKLFF. The CDR3 DNA follows: TGTGCCAGCTCATTGGAGATTAATGAAAAACTGTTTTTT. V is TRBV18 and J is TRBJ1-4; D remains unclear. The germline gives CDR1 KGHSH, CDR2 LQKENI. The CDR3 totals 13 residues. Trimming stripped 5 bases from V and 4 bases from J, with 8 bases between. Looking up the rest from reference TRBV18 and TRBJ1-4 gives the full variable domain: NAGVMQNPRHLVRRRGQEARLRCSPMKGHSHVYWYRQLPEEGLKFMVYLQKENIIDESGMPKERFSAEFPKEGPSILRIQQVVRGDSAAYFCASSLEINEKLFFGSGTQLSVL.

V and J are TRBV19 and TRBJ1-5; TRBD1 might be the D (5 bases). The germline V gene encodes CDR1 LNHDA and CDR2 SQIVND (reference sequence). V was pared by 4 bases and J by 7 bases, with 17 bases between. The CDR3 sequence is 15 residues long. Here the CDR3 reads CASSTRVAIIQPQHF. For the CDR3, the DNA is TGTGCCAGTAGTACCAGGGTAGCTATTATCCAGCCCCAGCATTTT.

The chain links TRBV19 to TRBJ1-4, with D tentatively TRBD1 (5 bases). This CDR3 has 15 amino acids. Trimming pared 6 bases from V and 0 bases from J, leaving 11 bases between. CDR1 and CDR2 from the germline V gene are LNHDA and SQIVND (reference sequence). CDR3 region: CASSRDGTTNEKLFF. The CDR3 DNA is TGTGCCAGTAGCAGGGACGGGACAACTAATGAAAAACTGTTTTTT.

The chain links TRBV7-9 to TRBJ2-5, with D tentatively TRBD1 or TRBD2 (5 bases each). Germline values: CDR1 SEHNR, CDR2 FQNEAQ (reference sequence). The CDR3 covers 14 residues. Trimming left V 5 bases short and J 4 bases short, with 14 bases between. The CDR3 DNA reads as TGTGCCAGCAGCGACCCTAGAGGGGTAGAGACCCAGTACTTC. Its translation is CASSDPRGVETQYF.

The chain has TRBV9 and TRBJ2-3, with no clear D. CDR1 and CDR2 (germline): SGDLS, YYNGEE. The CDR3 runs 15 residues. The V end lost 0 bases, the J end lost 3 bases, and 11 bases lay between the germline ends. DNA of the CDR3: TGTGCCAGCAGCGTAGTGGGTTATTCAACAGATACGCAGTATTTT. Protein sequence: CASSVVGYSTDTQYF. Supplemented by reference TRBV9 and TRBJ2-3, the full variable domain reads DSGVTQTPKHLITATGQRVTLRCSPRSGDLSVYWYQQSLDQGLQFLIQYYNGEERAKGNILERFSAQQFPDLHSELNLSSLELGDSALYFCASSVVGYSTDTQYFGPGTRLTVL.

The gene calls are TRBV9 and TRBJ2-7; tentatively, D is TRBD2 (6 bases). This CDR3 comprises 15 residues. Germline V gene lookup returns CDR1 SGDLS and CDR2 YYNGEE. V lost 3 bases, J lost 3 bases, and 16 bases lay in between. CDR3 sequence reads: CASSAVPTGVYEQYF. Here the CDR3 DNA reads TGTGCCAGCAGCGCCGTCCCGACGGGAGTCTACGAGCAGTACTTC.

The rearrangement joins TRBV30 to TRBJ2-7, with TRBD2 matching over 7 bases. Germline V gene data show CDR1 as GTSNPN and CDR2 as SVGIG (reference sequence). The junction had 3 bases not matched to a gene; V was cut back by 8 bases and J by 2 bases. The CDR3 length is 11 residues. As DNA, the CDR3 is TGTGCCCGGGGGGAACCCTACGAGCAGTACTTC. It is translated as CARGEPYEQYF. The whole variable domain, remainder taken from reference TRBV30 and TRBJ2-7, is SQTIHQWPATLVQPVGSPLSLECTVEGTSNPNLYWYRQAAGRGLQLLFYSVGIGQISSEVPQNLSASRPQDRQFILSSKKLLLSDSGFYLCARGEPYEQYFGPGTRLTVT.

The rearrangement links TRBV5-1 to TRBJ1-2; TRBD1 matches at 8 bases. Germline loops: CDR1 SGHRS, CDR2 YFSETQ. V was pared by 6 bases and J by 3 bases, with 4 bases of the junction left unmatched. This CDR3 comprises 13 residues. Written as DNA, the CDR3 is TGCGCCAGCACCAGGGGGCGAGACTATGGCTACACCTTC. Residues: CASTRGRDYGYTF.

The V call is TRBV9, the J call TRBJ1-1, with a weak D call TRBD1 (5 bases). The CDR3 runs to 14 residues. Germline V gives CDR1 SGDLS, CDR2 YYNGEE. V lost 0 bases to trimming and J lost 10 bases, with 16 bases between them. Here the CDR3 reads CASSVVLPGSRAFF. Written as DNA, the CDR3 is TGTGCCAGCAGCGTAGTACTGCCAGGGAGCCGAGCTTTCTTT.

This clone was picked up one time. V usage is TRBV6-5 and J usage is TRBJ1-5; D ambiguous. The germline V gene has CDR1 MNHEY and CDR2 SVGAGI. The CDR3 runs 15 residues. Between the trimmed V and J ends, which lost 5 bases and 4 bases, there was a span of 15 bases. This CDR3 reads CASSRTLPANQPQHF. The CDR3 nucleotides are TGTGCCAGCAGTCGTACTTTGCCCGCGAATCAGCCCCAGCATTTT.

The chain uses TRBV4-1 and TRBJ2-1; D unclear. Per the germline V gene, CDR1 is MGHRA and CDR2 is YSYEKL. V gave up 3 bases and J gave up 5 bases, with 2 bases separating them. This CDR3 region has 11 residues. The DNA of the CDR3 is TGCGCCAGCAGCCAGAACAATGAGCAGTTCTTC. Its translation is CASSQNNEQFF.

The V gene is TRBV18, the J gene TRBJ1-5, with 7 bases that match TRBD1. The CDR3 is 18 amino acids. Germline CDR1 is KGHSH and CDR2 is LQKENI. Trimming cost V 0 bases and J 2 bases; bases outside gene matches: 10. In DNA form, the CDR3 reads TGTGCCAGCTCACCACCTCGGACAGGAACAAGGGGCAATCAGCCCCAGCATTTT. Its protein product is CASSPPRTGTRGNQPQHF.

The rearrangement uses TRBV4-2 and TRBJ2-7; D is uncertain. CDR3 size: 14 residues. CDR1 LGHNA and CDR2 YNFKEQ come from the germline V gene. The germline V and J ends were trimmed by 0 bases and 5 bases, with 11 bases remaining between them. CDR3: CASSQDKRQHEQYF. The CDR3 DNA follows: TGTGCCAGCAGCCAAGATAAGCGCCAGCACGAGCAGTACTTC.